Below are 22 T cell receptor beta chains sequenced from a single sample in a study of cytomegalovirus exposure and HLA in healthy donors. PCR primers comprised 60 Vbeta and 13 Jbeta primers. Using immunoSEQ multiplex PCR, the repertoire was profiled, and TCRdb retains in-frame clones only, with some absent. Among approximately 220,000 clones, 75% were seen once, and the ten largest hold roughly 1.9%. Sample: PBMCs. These receptors were collected from a woman in her 30s in good health and CMV-seronegative.

This sequence joins TRBV11-1 and TRBJ2-1; the D is unclear. V was pared by 2 bases and J by 3 bases, with 8 bases between. CDR3 length: 14 amino acids. CDR1 and CDR2 from the germline V gene are SGHAT and FQDESV (reference sequence). The CDR3 DNA reads TGTGCCAGCAGCTTATTGTCTTACTACAATGAGCAGTTCTTC. Protein sequence: CASSLLSYYNEQFF.

The V call is TRBV14, the J call TRBJ1-2; no definite D call. Deletions cut 6 bases from V and 7 bases from J, with 9 bases between. Germline values: CDR1 SGHDN, CDR2 FVKESK. This CDR3 comprises 11 residues. In DNA form, the CDR3 reads TGTGCCAGCAGTCGAGGAGGTGGCTACACCTTC. It translates to CASSRGGGYTF.

The rearrangement uses TRBV19 and TRBJ2-1, with 8 bases aligning to TRBD2. Trimming took 2 bases from V and 2 from J; bases not matched to a gene: 2. The CDR3 consists of 15 residues. CDR1 and CDR2 (germline): LNHDA, SQIVND (reference sequence). The CDR3, as DNA: TGTGCCAGTAGTATAAAAGCGGGAGCCTACAATGAGCAGTTCTTC. It yields the protein CASSIKAGAYNEQFF.

The V call is TRBV23-1, the J call TRBJ2-1; tentatively, D is TRBD2 (5 bases). TRBV23-1 is an ORF; its function is uncertain. The CDR3 has 17 amino acids. V lost 4 bases and J lost 6, with 22 bases in between. The CDR3 DNA sequence: TGCGCCAGCAGTCTCCCGGGGTCTAGACCCCCACCCAATGAGCAGTTCTTC. Its protein is CASSLPGSRPPPNEQFF.

The chain couples TRBV27 to TRBJ1-2; 8 nucleotides match TRBD1. The V segment lost 2 bases and the J segment 7 bases; nucleotides outside the gene matches: 9. The CDR3 totals 15 residues. Germline-derived CDR1 and CDR2 are MNHEY and SMNVEV (reference sequence). The CDR3 spells CASSLIGQGAVGYTF. Here the CDR3 DNA reads TGTGCCAGCAGTTTAATTGGGCAGGGGGCGGTTGGCTACACCTTC.

V is TRBV30 and J is TRBJ1-2, with D perhaps TRBD1 (6 bases). Between the trimmed V and J ends, which lost 3 bases and 4 bases, there was a span of 15 bases. CDR1 and CDR2 (germline): GTSNPN, SVGIG (reference sequence). The CDR3 length is 14 residues. The CDR3 nucleotides read TGTGCCTGGAGCTCCGTGGACAGCTTCTATGGCTACACCTTC. Translating it yields CAWSSVDSFYGYTF.

The CDR3 loop is CASRVGRMNTEAFF. The CDR3 bases are TGTGCCAGCAGGGTCGGTCGTATGAACACTGAAGCTTTCTTT. The rearrangement links TRBV27 to TRBJ1-1; D is unresolved. Trimming pared 6 bases from V and 0 bases from J, leaving 11 bases between. CDR1 is MNHEY and CDR2 is SMNVEV in the germline V gene (reference sequence). The CDR3 consists of 14 residues.

The count of this clone is one. The gene calls are TRBV5-6 and TRBJ2-3, with 8 bases lining up with TRBD2. This CDR3 has 17 amino acids. J was trimmed by 1 base and V by 4 bases; bases with no gene match: 11. CDR1 and CDR2 (germline): SGHDT, YYEEEE. The CDR3 protein is CASSVRPSGLRTDTQYF. The CDR3 region has the DNA TGTGCCAGCAGCGTGAGGCCTAGCGGGCTACGCACAGATACGCAGTATTTT.

The rearrangement links TRBV6-1 to TRBJ2-1; D gene unclear. Trimming removed 0 bases from V and 0 bases from J, with 9 bases in between. This CDR3 comprises 16 residues. CDR1 is MNHNS and CDR2 is SASEGT in the germline V gene. The CDR3 sequence is CASSEAFLSSYNEQFF. In DNA, the CDR3 is TGTGCCAGCAGTGAAGCTTTCCTTAGCTCCTACAATGAGCAGTTCTTC.

The rearrangement links TRBV27 to TRBJ2-1; D not resolved. V was cut by 5 bases and J by 8 bases, with 16 bases left in between. Germline CDR1 is MNHEY and CDR2 is SMNVEV (reference sequence). This CDR3 is built from 14 residues. The CDR3 nucleotides are TGTGCCAGCAGTCCAAACGACGCGGCCGATGAGCAGTTCTTC. It codes for CASSPNDAADEQFF.

The chain combines TRBV15 with TRBJ2-3; tentatively, D is TRBD2 (6 bases). Trimming stripped 4 bases from V and 1 base from J, with 12 bases between. The CDR3 extends over 15 amino acids. Germline CDR1 and CDR2: LNHNV and YYDKDF (reference sequence). The CDR3 here is CATSTTSIGTDTQYF. The CDR3 coding sequence is TGTGCCACCAGCACCACTAGCATCGGCACAGATACGCAGTATTTT.

This sequence joins TRBV7-3 and TRBJ2-7, with D perhaps matching TRBD1 (6 bases). This CDR3 has 16 amino acids. The V end lost 1 base, the J end lost 0 bases, and 13 bases lay between the germline ends. Germline V gene sequence: CDR1 SGHTA, CDR2 FQGTGA. CDR3 protein: CASSLMGTTSSYEQYF. The CDR3 DNA reads TGTGCCAGCAGCTTAATGGGGACAACCAGCTCCTACGAGCAGTACTTC.

This chain connects TRBV5-5 to TRBJ1-3; a possible D gene is TRBD1 (5 bases). Per germline, CDR1 SGHKS and CDR2 YYEKEE (reference sequence). This CDR3 is 15 amino acids long. The V end was cut by 1 base, the J end by 0 bases, with 8 bases between. The CDR3: CASSLRGDSGNTIYF. CDR3 bases: TGTGCCAGCAGCTTGAGGGGCGACTCTGGAAACACCATATATTTT. The complete variable domain, with remaining parts taken from reference TRBV5-5 and TRBJ1-3, reads DAGVTQSPTHLIKTRGQQVTLRCSPISGHKSVSWYQQVLGQGPQFIFQYYEKEERGRGNFPDRFSARQFPNYSSELNVNALLLGDSALYLCASSLRGDSGNTIYFGEGSWLTVV.

About this clone itself: The junction does not match germline at one end; this may be a read error. The rearrangement joins TRBV5-6 to TRBJ2-7, with a possible D match to TRBD1 (5 bases). The V gene's germline CDR1 is SGHDT and CDR2 YYEEEE. The CDR3 runs to 18 residues. This CDR3 is CAISWQEFRTPATYEQYF. In DNA form, the CDR3 reads TGTGCCATCAGCTGGCAAGAGTTTCGGACACCCGCAACCTACGAGCAGTACTTC.

In its sample, this clone was seen once. The V call is TRBV5-1, the J call TRBJ1-1; no clear D gene. The germline V gene has CDR1 SGHRS and CDR2 YFSETQ. The CDR3 runs 15 residues. Trimming took 0 bases from V and 4 from J, leaving 13 bases between them. The CDR3 reads CASSLEEGFSTEAFF. CDR3 DNA sequence: TGCGCCAGCAGCTTGGAGGAGGGTTTTAGCACTGAAGCTTTCTTT.

The chain combines TRBV4-1 with TRBJ1-1, with 9 positions matching TRBD1. The germline V gene encodes CDR1 MGHRA and CDR2 YSYEKL. With 0 bases clipped from V and 4 bases from J, the junction kept 6 bases outside the gene matches. The CDR3 contains 16 residues. This chain's CDR3 is CASSQELAQGATEAFF. The CDR3 bases are TGCGCCAGCAGCCAAGAGCTGGCACAGGGGGCCACTGAAGCTTTCTTT.

The gene calls are TRBV5-6 and TRBJ2-7; no definite D call. Germline V gives CDR1 SGHDT, CDR2 YYEEEE. The CDR3 has 13 residues. Deletions cut 2 bases from V and 2 bases from J, with 8 bases between. The CDR3 protein is CASSFMETYEQYF. The CDR3 nucleotides are TGTGCCAGCAGCTTCATGGAGACCTACGAGCAGTACTTC.

The chain recombines TRBV6-4 with TRBJ1-5, with D uncertain. This CDR3 region has 13 residues. Looked up from germline, CDR1 is MRHNA and CDR2 is SNTAGT. The V and J ends lost 2 bases and 5 bases respectively, with 7 bases between them. The CDR3 protein is CASSDLPDQPQHF. CDR3 bases: TGTGCCAGCAGTGACCTACCCGATCAGCCCCAGCATTTT.

This chain uses TRBV2 with TRBJ2-7, with D perhaps TRBD1 (5 bases). Germline CDR1 reads SNHLY; CDR2 reads FYNNEI. Trimming left V 5 bases short and J 1 base short, with 9 bases between. The CDR3 sequence is 13 residues long. DNA of the CDR3: TGTGCCAGCAGTCACAGGTTATCCTACGAGCAGTACTTC. This gives the protein CASSHRLSYEQYF.

To note about this clone: A read error may account for a junction end that differs from germline. The chain combines TRBV2 with TRBJ1-5; no firm D call. The germline gives CDR1 SNHLY, CDR2 FYNNEI. The CDR3 has 17 amino acids. CDR3 sequence reads: CVSSVLSITYSNQPQHF. The DNA for the CDR3 is TGTGTCAGCAGTGTGCTTTCAATAACATATAGCAATCAGCCCCAGCATTTT. The full variable domain, rest sourced from reference TRBV2 and TRBJ1-5, is EPEVTQTPSHQVTQMGQEVILRCVPISNHLYFYWYRQILGQKVEFLVSFYNNEISEKSEIFDDQFSVERPDGSNFTLKIRSTKLEDSAMYFCVSSVLSITYSNQPQHFGDGTRLSIL.

The chain employs TRBV5-4 and TRBJ2-3; TRBD2 might be the D (5 bases). The germline V gene has CDR1 SGHNT and CDR2 YYREEE (reference sequence). The CDR3 length is 13 residues. V lost 5 bases and J lost 3, with 10 bases in between. The CDR3 nucleotides read TGTGCCAGCAGGCTCCCGGGAACAGATACGCAGTATTTT. Its translation is CASRLPGTDTQYF. The full variable domain, in which reference TRBV5-4 and TRBJ2-3 provide the parts outside the CDR3, is ETGVTQSPTHLIKTRGQQVTLRCSSQSGHNTVSWYQQALGQGPQFIFQYYREEENGRGNFPPRFSGLQFPNYSSELNVNALELDDSALYLCASRLPGTDTQYFGPGTRLTVL.

The chain is built from TRBV5-5 and TRBJ1-2; 8 bases match TRBD1. V lost 2 bases and J lost 5; bases outside the gene matches: 5. The CDR3 is 14 residues long. Per the germline V gene, CDR1 is SGHKS and CDR2 is YYEKEE (reference sequence). The DNA for the CDR3 is TGTGCCAGCAGCTTCGGGACAGGCCGATATGGCTACACCTTC. Amino acid sequence: CASSFGTGRYGYTF.